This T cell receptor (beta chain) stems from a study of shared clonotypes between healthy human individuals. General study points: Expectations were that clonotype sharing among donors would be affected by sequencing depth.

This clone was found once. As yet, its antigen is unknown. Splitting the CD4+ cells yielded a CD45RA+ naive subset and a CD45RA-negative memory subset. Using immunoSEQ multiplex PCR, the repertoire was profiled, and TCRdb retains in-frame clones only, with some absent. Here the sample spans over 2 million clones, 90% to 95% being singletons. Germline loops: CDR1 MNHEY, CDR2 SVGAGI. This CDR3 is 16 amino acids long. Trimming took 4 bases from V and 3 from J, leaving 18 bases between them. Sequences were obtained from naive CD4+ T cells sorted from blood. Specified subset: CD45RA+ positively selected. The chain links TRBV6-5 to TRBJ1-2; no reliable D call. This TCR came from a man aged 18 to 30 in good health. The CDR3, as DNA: TGTGCCAGCAGTTCCTACCAGAGACCGACCCACTATGGCTACACCTTC. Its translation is CASSSYQRPTHYGYTF.